Listed here are 25 T cell receptor beta chains from one sample, sequenced in a study of identifying expanded T cells in peripheral blood. The method was immunoSEQ multiplex PCR; TCRdb's version includes in-frame clones alone and lacks a portion of them. The repertoire holds around 130,000 clones, with approximately 86% as singletons. The source material was blood. Every receptor here comes from a person aged 18 to 70 in good health.

V gene TRBV10-3 combines with J gene TRBJ1-3; 9 nucleotides align to TRBD1. Germline loops: CDR1 ENHRY, CDR2 SYGVKD. This CDR3 is 15 amino acids long. V dropped 6 bases and J dropped 4; count of bases not matched to a gene: 7. The CDR3 coding sequence is TGTGCCATCAGGGAACAGGGGGCGAGGGGAAACACCATATATTTT. As protein: CAIREQGARGNTIYF.

The chain combines TRBV5-1 with TRBJ2-2; 10 nucleotides match TRBD2. In germline, CDR1 is SGHRS, CDR2 YFSETQ. The ends lost 5 bases at V and 4 bases at J; junction bases unmatched: 2. The CDR3 spans 14 residues. CDR3 in amino acids: CASRTSGTTGELFF. The DNA of the CDR3 is TGCGCCAGCAGAACTAGCGGGACCACCGGGGAGCTGTTTTTT.

The J gene is TRBJ1-2, the V gene TRBV4-3, with D possibly TRBD1 on 5 matching bases. Deletions cut 1 base from V and 6 bases from J, with 9 bases between. Per the germline V gene, CDR1 is LGHNA and CDR2 is YSLEER. The CDR3 covers 13 residues. The CDR3, as DNA: TGCGCCAGCAGCCAAGGCCAGGGTGATGGCTACACCTTC. The encoded protein is CASSQGQGDGYTF.

The rearrangement joins TRBV2 to TRBJ2-3; D call uncertain. V was trimmed by 6 bases and J by 3 bases, leaving 13 bases between them. The CDR3 spans 14 residues. Germline CDR1 reads SNHLY; CDR2 reads FYNNEI. Here the CDR3 reads CASRGQRQTDTQYF. CDR3 nucleotide sequence: TGTGCCAGCAGGGGCCAGCGCCAAACAGATACGCAGTATTTT.

The genes are TRBV19 and TRBJ2-4; 12 bases line up with TRBD2. CDR1 is LNHDA and CDR2 is SQIVND in the germline V gene (reference sequence). This CDR3 is 16 amino acids long. With 5 bases clipped from V and 1 base from J, the junction kept 3 bases outside the gene matches. Written as DNA, the CDR3 is TGTGCCAGTAGTTCTCTAGCGGGAGGGGCCAAAAACATTCAGTACTTC. As protein: CASSSLAGGAKNIQYF. The whole variable domain, filled in from reference TRBV19 and TRBJ2-4, reads DGGITQSPKYLFRKEGQNVTLSCEQNLNHDAMYWYRQDPGQGLRLIYYSQIVNDFQKGDIAEGYSVSREKKESFPLTVTSAQKNPTAFYLCASSSLAGGAKNIQYFGAGTRLSVL.

The chain uses TRBV19 and TRBJ1-5; TRBD1 matches at 10 bases. CDR1 and CDR2 from the germline V gene are LNHDA and SQIVND (reference sequence). The J segment lost 4 bases and the V segment lost 1 base, leaving 1 base of the junction unmatched. CDR3 length equals 15 residues. CDR3 nucleotide sequence: TGTGCCAGTAGTATAGGGGGACAGGGGAATCAGCCCCAGCATTTT. Its translation: CASSIGGQGNQPQHF. Looking up the rest from reference TRBV19 and TRBJ1-5 gives the full variable domain: DGGITQSPKYLFRKEGQNVTLSCEQNLNHDAMYWYRQDPGQGLRLIYYSQIVNDFQKGDIAEGYSVSREKKESFPLTVTSAQKNPTAFYLCASSIGGQGNQPQHFGDGTRLSIL.

J is TRBJ1-1 and V is TRBV7-7, with D uncertain. The CDR3 runs 13 residues. The germline CDR1 and CDR2 sequences are SSHAT and FNYEAQ (reference sequence). Trimming shortened V by 2 bases and J by 1 base, and 5 bases separated the two germline ends. CDR3 sequence: CASSLLRNTEAFF. For the CDR3, the DNA is TGTGCCAGCAGCTTACTTAGGAACACTGAAGCTTTCTTT.

This chain connects TRBV6-5 to TRBJ2-7; TRBD2 aligns across 9 bases. The CDR3 sequence is 16 residues long. CDR1 and CDR2 from the germline V gene are MNHEY and SVGAGI. Germline trimming cut 2 bases from V and 3 bases from J; bases unmatched to any gene: 8. Here the CDR3 DNA reads TGTGCCAGCAGTTACGTAGTAGCGGGAGCAGGCTACGAGCAGTACTTC. Residues: CASSYVVAGAGYEQYF.

V and J are TRBV19 and TRBJ2-7; TRBD1 aligns across 9 bases. This CDR3 spans 14 amino acids. Trimming cost V 8 bases and J 4 bases; bases outside gene matches: 9. Germline-derived CDR1 and CDR2 are LNHDA and SQIVND (reference sequence). The CDR3 coding sequence is TGTGCCAGTCGATCACAGGGGGCCTCGTACGAGCAGTACTTC. As protein: CASRSQGASYEQYF. The full variable domain, its missing parts supplied by reference TRBV19 and TRBJ2-7, is DGGITQSPKYLFRKEGQNVTLSCEQNLNHDAMYWYRQDPGQGLRLIYYSQIVNDFQKGDIAEGYSVSREKKESFPLTVTSAQKNPTAFYLCASRSQGASYEQYFGPGTRLTVT.

The chain joins TRBV4-3 to TRBJ1-3, with TRBD1 matching 7 bases. This CDR3 is 15 amino acids long. The germline CDR1 and CDR2 sequences are LGHNA and YSLEER. With V trimmed by 2 bases and J by 4 bases, 5 bases remained unmatched. The CDR3 protein is CASSQQVGQGNTIYF. The CDR3 nucleotides are TGCGCCAGCAGCCAACAAGTGGGACAGGGAAACACCATATATTTT.

The gene calls are TRBV10-3 and TRBJ2-3; TRBD1 agrees at 11 bases. V was pared by 2 bases and J by 8 bases, with 9 bases of the junction left unmatched. This CDR3 region has 16 residues. CDR1 and CDR2 from the germline V gene are ENHRY and SYGVKD. CDR3 sequence (DNA): TGTGCCATCAGTGAGCCGGACAGGGGGCGAGGGCGTACGCAGTATTTT. It is translated as CAISEPDRGRGRTQYF.

The chain couples TRBV28 to TRBJ2-1; D might be TRBD2 (7 bases). The V end was cut by 2 bases, the J end by 9 bases, with 14 bases between. Germline V lookup: CDR1 MDHEN, CDR2 SYDVKM. The CDR3 consists of 14 residues. The CDR3 loop reads CASSLGGAVGEQFF. The CDR3 DNA reads TGTGCCAGCAGTTTAGGGGGGGCGGTTGGTGAGCAGTTCTTC. Full variable domain (remainder filled in from reference TRBV28 and TRBJ2-1): DVKVTQSSRYLVKRTGEKVFLECVQDMDHENMFWYRQDPGLGLRLIYFSYDVKMKEKGDIPEGYSVSREKKERFSLILESASTNQTSMYLCASSLGGAVGEQFFGPGTRLTVL.

This rearrangement joins TRBV6-5 to TRBJ1-2; D is perhaps TRBD1 (6 bases). The CDR3 is made up of 13 amino acids. CDR1 is MNHEY and CDR2 is SVGAGI in the germline V gene. V lost 5 bases, J lost 8 bases, and 15 bases lay in between. CDR3 amino acids: CASSLDRQRGYTF. The CDR3 DNA is TGTGCCAGCAGTCTCGACAGGCAGCGGGGCTACACCTTC.

The chain couples TRBV14 to TRBJ1-6; D is perhaps TRBD1 (6 bases). Per the germline V gene, CDR1 is SGHDN and CDR2 is FVKESK. This CDR3 is built from 13 residues. V lost 2 bases to trimming and J lost 11 bases, with 10 bases between them. CDR3 in amino acids: CASSQIRGAPLHF. The CDR3 nucleotides read TGTGCCAGCAGCCAAATCAGGGGCGCACCCCTCCACTTT.

The CDR3 here is CASSLGPTGGRSGELFF. CDR3 DNA sequence: TGTGCCAGCAGCTTAGGCCCGACAGGGGGTCGGTCCGGGGAGCTGTTTTTT. This rearrangement joins TRBV11-2 to TRBJ2-2; 9 nucleotides agree with TRBD1. Trimming took 1 base from V and 6 from J; bases not matched to a gene: 9. CDR3 length equals 17 residues. Germline lookup yields CDR1 SGHAT and CDR2 FQNNGV.

CDR3 region: CASSRRALTDTQYF. As DNA, the CDR3 is TGTGCCAGCAGCCGGAGAGCCCTCACAGATACGCAGTATTTT. The J gene is TRBJ2-3, the V gene TRBV11-2; D is uncertain. The germline gives CDR1 SGHAT, CDR2 FQNNGV. The CDR3 runs to 14 residues. The V end lost 5 bases, the J end lost 2 bases, and 11 bases lay between the germline ends.

This clone has a handful of counts. The V call is TRBV5-1, the J call TRBJ2-2; D is possibly TRBD1 or TRBD2 (5 bases each). The V gene lost 4 bases and the J gene lost 4 bases, with 8 bases spanning the gap. This CDR3 region has 13 residues. CDR1 SGHRS and CDR2 YFSETQ come from the germline V gene. CDR3 amino acids: CASSRGVTGELFF. The CDR3 DNA follows: TGCGCCAGCAGCCGAGGGGTCACCGGGGAGCTGTTTTTT.

The chain recombines TRBV6-1 with TRBJ1-2, with TRBD1 matching over 10 bases. The germline V gene has CDR1 MNHNS and CDR2 SASEGT. The J segment lost 5 bases and the V segment lost 5 bases, leaving 5 bases of the junction unmatched. The CDR3 is 14 amino acids. This chain's CDR3 is CASSPTGGRYGYTF. CDR3 DNA: TGTGCCAGCAGTCCGACAGGGGGCAGGTATGGCTACACCTTC.

The V and J genes are TRBV4-1 and TRBJ1-4, with D hard to call. This CDR3 region has 16 residues. Germline CDR1 MGHRA, CDR2 YSYEKL. V was shortened by 1 base and J by 8 bases, with 17 bases between the two germline ends. The CDR3 sequence is CASSQAEVGIWEKLFF. The CDR3 coding sequence is TGCGCCAGCAGCCAAGCGGAAGTGGGCATATGGGAAAAACTGTTTTTT.

This clone was found once. This rearrangement joins TRBV29-1 to TRBJ1-2, with 7 bases fitting TRBD1. The CDR3 is made up of 11 amino acids. V lost 8 bases, J lost 8 bases, and 8 bases stayed unmatched. Germline values: CDR1 SQVTM, CDR2 ANQGSEA. The CDR3 DNA is TGCAGCACCGGACAGGTTTACGGCTACACCTTC. It specifies CSTGQVYGYTF.

This rearrangement joins TRBV6-1 to TRBJ2-3, with no clear D. V lost 10 bases, J lost 0 bases, and 8 bases lay in between. Germline V lookup: CDR1 MNHNS, CDR2 SASEGT. The CDR3 totals 12 residues. Written as DNA, the CDR3 is TGTGCCACTGGTCAAAGCACAGATACGCAGTATTTT. As protein: CATGQSTDTQYF.

V gene TRBV4-3 combines with J gene TRBJ1-2; D not resolved. Deletions cut 0 bases from V and 4 bases from J, with 12 bases between. Per the germline V gene, CDR1 is LGHNA and CDR2 is YSLEER. The CDR3 is made up of 15 amino acids. CDR3 sequence reads: CASSQDLTYSYGYTF. CDR3 nucleotide sequence: TGCGCCAGCAGCCAAGACCTGACTTATTCCTATGGCTACACCTTC.

The J gene is TRBJ1-5, the V gene TRBV19; D not resolved. The germline CDR1 and CDR2 sequences are LNHDA and SQIVND (reference sequence). V lost 3 bases and J 0 bases, leaving 9 bases between the germline ends. The CDR3 runs to 15 residues. The DNA for the CDR3 is TGTGCCAGTAGTATGGAAGGGAATAGCAATCAGCCCCAGCATTTT. Translation: CASSMEGNSNQPQHF.

This chain uses TRBV19 with TRBJ2-5; 7 bases are shared with TRBD1. Germline V gene sequence: CDR1 LNHDA, CDR2 SQIVND (reference sequence). The CDR3 totals 15 residues. The ends lost 3 bases at V and 2 bases at J; junction bases unmatched: 6. The CDR3 region is CASSILGRGQETQYF. The DNA of the CDR3 is TGTGCCAGTAGTATCTTGGGCAGGGGGCAAGAGACCCAGTACTTC.

CDR3 in amino acids: CASSQGHDYGYTF. In nucleotides, the CDR3 is TGCGCCAGCAGCCAAGGGCACGATTATGGCTACACCTTC. The rearrangement links TRBV4-3 to TRBJ1-2; D ambiguous. CDR1 and CDR2 from the germline V gene are LGHNA and YSLEER. Trimming left V 1 base short and J 5 bases short, with 8 bases between. The CDR3 runs to 13 residues.